The present entry profiles one T cell receptor beta chain with its context. No antigen is known for it. V was clipped by 3 bases and J by 5 bases; unmatched bases: 8. Germline CDR1 reads SEHNR; CDR2 reads FQNEAQ (reference sequence). The length of the CDR3 is 15 residues. The sample belongs to a study of T cell responses to AZD1222 COVID-19 vaccine. Only in-frame clones appear in the TCRdb table, and some are missing; sequencing was by immunoSEQ multiplex PCR. The sample lists almost 70,000 clones, around 78% occurring once. Whole-study results and caveats: Breadth and depth of Spike-specific TCRs rose after two AZD1222 doses.

The sequence was obtained from an adult who received the AZD1222 COVID-19 vaccine. This material consisted of peripheral blood, taken 28 days after the second AZD1222 dose. V gene TRBV7-9 combines with J gene TRBJ2-3, with 7 bases aligning to TRBD2. The CDR3 loop is CASSFLLAERDTQYF. In DNA, the CDR3 is TGTGCCAGCAGCTTTCTCCTAGCGGAGCGAGATACGCAGTATTTT. Full variable domain (outside the CDR3, taken from reference TRBV7-9 and TRBJ2-3): DTGVSQNPRHKITKRGQNVTFRCDPISEHNRLYWYRQTLGQGPEFLTYFQNEAQLEKSRLLSDRFSAERPKGSFSTLEIQRTEQGDSAMYLCASSFLLAERDTQYFGPGTRLTVL.